The 20 T cell receptor beta chains presented below share a single source sample, sequenced in a study of cytomegalovirus exposure and HLA in healthy donors. PCR used 60 Vbeta primers and 13 Jbeta primers. Generated by immunoSEQ multiplex PCR, the TCRdb table keeps only in-frame clones and is missing some. The table includes about 200,000 clones, about 80% detected once. Sample: PBMCs. The receptors here all came from a man aged 18 to 30 in good health and CMV-seronegative.

The CDR3 region is CASSLFTGTGTGELFF. The CDR3 DNA reads TGCGCCAGCAGCCTATTTACCGGGACTGGCACCGGGGAGCTGTTTTTT. The J gene is TRBJ2-2, the V gene TRBV4-3; a weak D match, TRBD2 (6 bases). The CDR3 totals 16 residues. Germline V gene sequence: CDR1 LGHNA, CDR2 YSLEER. Trimming took off 4 bases at V and 4 bases at J, with 16 bases between the two ends.

Only a few counts were recorded for this clone. The chain is built from TRBV28 and TRBJ2-5; 8 positions agree with TRBD1. The CDR3 contains 14 residues. Per the germline V gene, CDR1 is MDHEN and CDR2 is SYDVKM. J gave up 5 bases and V 2 bases, and 4 bases lay outside the gene matches. CDR3 residues: CASSLTGGGETQYF. The CDR3 bases are TGTGCCAGCAGTTTAACAGGGGGTGGGGAGACCCAGTACTTC.

The chain carries TRBV4-1 and TRBJ2-1; 8 nucleotides agree with TRBD1. The CDR3 length is 15 residues. CDR1 is MGHRA and CDR2 is YSYEKL in the germline V gene. After removal of 4 bases from V and 8 bases from J, the junction contained 10 bases not matched to a gene. The CDR3 DNA reads as TGCGCCAGCAGCCGCTCAGGGGGCCTTGTGGATGAGCAGTTCTTC. It specifies CASSRSGGLVDEQFF.

With regard to this clone: Compared with germline, one end of the junction differs, possibly owing to a read error. This sequence joins TRBV7-7 and TRBJ2-3; the match to TRBD2 covers 10 bases. Per germline, CDR1 SSHAT and CDR2 FNYEAQ (reference sequence). This CDR3 spans 16 amino acids. In DNA form, the CDR3 reads TGTGCTAGCAGCCCAGGGACTAGCGCTACCGGAGATACGCAGTATTTT. It codes for CASSPGTSATGDTQYF.

Points on this clone: Other DNA sequences in this sample translate to the same CDR3. The chain has TRBV5-6 and TRBJ2-3; D is possibly TRBD2 (6 bases). This CDR3 has 16 residues. The germline V gene encodes CDR1 SGHDT and CDR2 YYEEEE. Trimming cost V 3 bases and J 2 bases, with 16 bases left between them. For the CDR3, the DNA is TGTGCCAGCAGCTCTCAGACTAGTGGATACACAGATACGCAGTATTTT. Protein: CASSSQTSGYTDTQYF.

The CDR3 bases are TGTGCCAGCAGCTTAAAAGGGAGCTACGAGCAGTACTTC. Its protein product is CASSLKGSYEQYF. The chain has TRBV7-9 and TRBJ2-7; D perhaps matches TRBD2 (5 bases). With 2 bases removed from V and 3 bases from J, the gap between germline ends came to 8 bases. CDR3 length: 13 residues. Looked up from germline, CDR1 is SEHNR and CDR2 is FQNEAQ (reference sequence).

In its sample, this clone was seen once. V and J are TRBV7-2 and TRBJ1-2; TRBD1 agrees at 9 bases. V was clipped by 4 bases and J by 7 bases; unmatched bases: 7. The germline gives CDR1 SGHTA, CDR2 FQGNSA. There are 14 residues in the CDR3. In nucleotides, the CDR3 is TGTGCCAGCAGCTCGGGACAGGGCGACCGTGGCTACACCTTC. Residues: CASSSGQGDRGYTF.

The chain couples TRBV7-9 to TRBJ2-3; TRBD1 matches at 8 bases. The ends lost 5 bases at V and 7 bases at J; junction bases unmatched: 2. CDR3 size: 12 residues. Germline V gene data show CDR1 as SEHNR and CDR2 as FQNEAQ (reference sequence). Written as DNA, the CDR3 is TGTGCCAGCAGCGGACAGGGAAATACGCAGTATTTT. Residues: CASSGQGNTQYF.

V usage is TRBV19 and J usage is TRBJ1-3; possibly TRBD1 for D (5 bases). The CDR3 loop spans 12 amino acids. Trimming stripped 6 bases from V and 7 bases from J, with 10 bases between. Germline values: CDR1 LNHDA, CDR2 SQIVND (reference sequence). In DNA, the CDR3 is TGTGCCAGTAGCCTTCAGGGTAACACCATATATTTT. Amino acid sequence: CASSLQGNTIYF.

The V gene is TRBV6-1, the J gene TRBJ2-1; a possible D gene is TRBD2 (5 bases). The germline CDR1 and CDR2 sequences are MNHNS and SASEGT. Between the trimmed V and J ends, which lost 2 bases and 4 bases, there was a span of 15 bases. There are 16 residues in the CDR3. The CDR3 region has the DNA TGTGCCAGCAGTGAATTAGAGGGTTTCTCGTACAATGAGCAGTTCTTC. This codes for CASSELEGFSYNEQFF.

The chain has TRBV20-1 and TRBJ2-1; D remains ambiguous. Germline-derived CDR1 and CDR2 are DFQATT and SNEGSKA (reference sequence). This CDR3 contains 11 residues. V dropped 4 bases and J dropped 5 bases, with 6 bases sitting between them. CDR3 sequence: CSAKNNNEQFF. CDR3 in DNA: TGCAGTGCTAAGAACAACAATGAGCAGTTCTTC.

The chain carries TRBV27 and TRBJ2-7, with no clear D. From germline, CDR1 is MNHEY and CDR2 SMNVEV (reference sequence). V lost 6 bases, J lost 1 base, and 10 bases lay in between. The CDR3 spans 13 residues. This chain's CDR3 is CASSYLNSYEQYF. The CDR3 DNA follows: TGTGCCAGCAGCTATCTGAATTCCTACGAGCAGTACTTC.

This clone was seen a handful of times. The V and J genes are TRBV4-2 and TRBJ2-7, with D maybe TRBD1 (7 bases). Germline V gives CDR1 LGHNA, CDR2 YNFKEQ. The V end lost 0 bases, the J end lost 4 bases, and 13 bases lay between the germline ends. This CDR3 has 15 residues. In DNA form, the CDR3 reads TGTGCCAGCAGCCAAGATCCGGCAGGGGGGTACGAGCAGTACTTC. This codes for CASSQDPAGGYEQYF.

This clone was recorded a few times. The chain joins TRBV2 to TRBJ2-3; 8 bases are shared with TRBD2. The CDR3 contains 15 residues. CDR1 and CDR2 from the germline V gene are SNHLY and FYNNEI. The trim removed 7 bases at V and 4 bases at J, leaving 10 bases unmatched. CDR3 sequence reads: CASTLERGQPDTQYF. The CDR3, as DNA: TGTGCCAGCACTTTAGAGCGGGGGCAACCAGATACGCAGTATTTT. The entire variable domain, with the rest obtained from reference TRBV2 and TRBJ2-3, is as follows: EPEVTQTPSHQVTQMGQEVILRCVPISNHLYFYWYRQILGQKVEFLVSFYNNEISEKSEIFDDQFSVERPDGSNFTLKIRSTKLEDSAMYFCASTLERGQPDTQYFGPGTRLTVL.

This clone was seen a few times. This chain connects TRBV18 to TRBJ2-1, with unresolved D. Per the germline V gene, CDR1 is KGHSH and CDR2 is LQKENI. This CDR3 contains 14 residues. V was shortened by 5 bases and J by 8 bases, with 16 bases between the two germline ends. CDR3 protein: CASSFPTPIDEQFF. For the CDR3, the DNA is TGTGCCAGCTCATTCCCTACCCCGATCGATGAGCAGTTCTTC.

The chain links TRBV5-8 to TRBJ1-1; possible D gene TRBD1, 5 bases. Looked up from germline, CDR1 is SGHTS and CDR2 is YDEGEE. The CDR3 consists of 14 residues. Trimming shortened V by 4 bases and J by 4 bases, and 14 bases separated the two germline ends. CDR3 DNA sequence: TGTGCCAGCAGCCCGCTGGCAGGGCCCACTGAAGCTTTCTTT. Translating gives CASSPLAGPTEAFF.

This sequence joins TRBV4-2 and TRBJ2-7; 7 bases agree with TRBD1. The length of the CDR3 is 17 residues. Germline CDR1 reads LGHNA; CDR2 reads YNFKEQ. J was trimmed by 3 bases and V by 1 base; bases with no gene match: 12. CDR3 amino acids: CASSQGGRGRRNYEQYF. CDR3 bases: TGTGCCAGCAGCCAAGGGGGAAGGGGGCGGAGGAACTACGAGCAGTACTTC.

The chain joins TRBV19 to TRBJ1-1; 7 positions agree with TRBD1. The germline CDR1 and CDR2 sequences are LNHDA and SQIVND (reference sequence). V was pared by 5 bases and J by 0 bases, with 6 bases of the junction left unmatched. The CDR3 totals 15 residues. CDR3 DNA sequence: TGTGCCAGTAGTGTCCGGGACAGAATGAACACTGAAGCTTTCTTT. Protein product: CASSVRDRMNTEAFF.

The gene calls are TRBV30 and TRBJ2-5; D is unresolved. TRBJ2-7 matches the DNA end more closely, so the J call is doubtful. The CDR3 runs 11 residues. Germline CDR1 GTSNPN, CDR2 SVGIG (reference sequence). DNA of the CDR3: TGTGCCTGGAGTGTAGCCTACGAGCAGTACTTC. Protein product: CAWSVAYEQYF.

The count of this clone is one. This chain links TRBV18 with TRBJ2-5, with 9 bases that match TRBD1. The tail of the sequence fits TRBJ2-7 better, so the J call may be wrong. Germline V lookup: CDR1 KGHSH, CDR2 LQKENI. This CDR3 spans 15 amino acids. The CDR3 nucleotides read TGTGCCAGCTCAGATCCGGGACAGGGATCCTACGAGCAGTACTTC. Protein sequence: CASSDPGQGSYEQYF.